The 23 T cell receptor beta chains given below trace back to one sample, sequenced in a study of beta chain features in type 1 diabetes. Sequenced material consisted of expressed TCRB transcripts (all of the isolated RNA was reverse transcribed). Produced via immunoSEQ multiplex PCR; TCRdb's table is partial and in-frame only. The sample includes fewer than 250,000 clones, roughly 15% of them seen just once. The sequencing input was naive CD4+ T cells from blood. The receptor source for this set is a woman between 40 and 55 years old in good health.

This clone was counted only a few times. The chain employs TRBV6-5 and TRBJ2-7, with D possibly TRBD2 on 6 matching bases. Germline loops: CDR1 MNHEY, CDR2 SVGAGI. Deletions cut 0 bases from V and 6 bases from J, with 15 bases between. The CDR3 totals 15 residues. The CDR3 here is CASSYSNQLGGEQYF. The CDR3 nucleotides are TGTGCCAGCAGTTACTCGAATCAGCTCGGGGGCGAGCAGTACTTC.

This clone has a handful of counts. This sequence joins TRBV5-1 and TRBJ2-1; 15 bases fit TRBD2. The length of the CDR3 is 17 residues. V lost 4 bases to trimming and J lost 6 bases; unmatched junction nucleotides: 8. Germline V gene sequence: CDR1 SGHRS, CDR2 YFSETQ. The CDR3 here is CASSLGLAGGLSNEQFF. DNA for the CDR3: TGCGCCAGCAGCCTCGGACTAGCGGGGGGGCTCAGCAATGAGCAGTTCTTC.

The V gene is TRBV5-1, the J gene TRBJ1-3; 7 bases fit TRBD1. CDR3 length equals 14 residues. Per the germline V gene, CDR1 is SGHRS and CDR2 is YFSETQ. V lost 4 bases and J lost 2; bases outside the gene matches: 3. CDR3 amino acids: CASSTTGAGNTIYF. Here the CDR3 DNA reads TGCGCCAGCAGCACAACAGGGGCTGGAAACACCATATATTTT. The full variable domain, its missing parts supplied by reference TRBV5-1 and TRBJ1-3, is KAGVTQTPRYLIKTRGQQVTLSCSPISGHRSVSWYQQTPGQGLQFLFEYFSETQRNKGNFPGRFSGRQFSNSRSEMNVSTLELGDSALYLCASSTTGAGNTIYFGEGSWLTVV.

The chain joins TRBV7-8 to TRBJ2-2; no clear D. The CDR3 totals 13 residues. The germline CDR1 and CDR2 sequences are SGHVS and FQNEAQ. V lost 5 bases and J 8 bases, leaving 12 bases between the germline ends. The CDR3 nucleotides are TGTGCCAGCAGCCCTCCACTCAGGGGGGAGCTGTTTTTT. Its protein is CASSPPLRGELFF.

V gene TRBV19 combines with J gene TRBJ1-6, with 7 nucleotides matching TRBD1. J was trimmed by 5 bases and V by 2 bases; bases with no gene match: 9. The length of the CDR3 is 17 residues. Germline lookup yields CDR1 LNHDA and CDR2 SQIVND (reference sequence). CDR3 residues: CASSIIRDRANNSPLHF. CDR3 coding DNA: TGTGCCAGTAGTATAATCCGAGACAGGGCCAATAATTCACCCCTCCACTTT.

This clone has a handful of counts. This rearrangement joins TRBV6-6 to TRBJ2-7; 9 bases line up with TRBD1. Trimming cost V 3 bases and J 5 bases; bases outside gene matches: 8. Germline V gene data show CDR1 as MNHNY and CDR2 as SVGAGI (reference sequence). The length of the CDR3 is 15 residues. CDR3 DNA: TGTGCCAGCAGTTATGAGGGACAGGGACAACACGAGCAGTACTTC. The encoded protein is CASSYEGQGQHEQYF.

This chain uses TRBV29-1 with TRBJ2-1, with 7 bases fitting TRBD2. The CDR3 consists of 14 residues. CDR1 and CDR2 from the germline V gene are SQVTM and ANQGSEA. J lost 0 bases, V lost 4 bases, and 3 bases had no gene match. The CDR3 loop is CSVVGGFSYNEQFF. Here the CDR3 DNA reads TGCAGCGTTGTCGGGGGGTTCTCCTACAATGAGCAGTTCTTC.

The V gene is TRBV2, the J gene TRBJ2-2, with D possibly matching TRBD1 (5 bases). V shed 1 base and J shed 0 bases, with 9 bases lying between them. The germline CDR1 and CDR2 sequences are SNHLY and FYNNEI. The CDR3 runs 16 residues. In DNA, the CDR3 is TGTGCCAGCAGTGAAGTGAAGGGGACGAACACCGGGGAGCTGTTTTTT. Translation gives CASSEVKGTNTGELFF. Complete variable domain (other parts from reference TRBV2 and TRBJ2-2): EPEVTQTPSHQVTQMGQEVILRCVPISNHLYFYWYRQILGQKVEFLVSFYNNEISEKSEIFDDQFSVERPDGSNFTLKIRSTKLEDSAMYFCASSEVKGTNTGELFFGEGSRLTVL.

This rearrangement joins TRBV27 to TRBJ2-5; D gene unclear. This CDR3 is built from 13 residues. V was cut by 5 bases and J by 3 bases, with 10 bases left in between. The V gene's germline CDR1 is MNHEY and CDR2 SMNVEV (reference sequence). In nucleotides, the CDR3 is TGTGCCAGCAGTCGGTCCCGAGAAGAGACCCAGTACTTC. Amino acid sequence: CASSRSREETQYF.

This chain joins TRBV5-4 and TRBJ2-1; 12 bases align to TRBD2. Germline V gene lookup returns CDR1 SGHNT and CDR2 YYREEE (reference sequence). Losses at the gene ends were 6 bases for V and 1 base for J; bases not matched to a gene: 2. This CDR3 region has 15 residues. CDR3 in DNA: TGTGCCAGCAACGGACTAGCGGGATCCTACAATGAGCAGTTCTTC. Translated, it gives CASNGLAGSYNEQFF.

The chain couples TRBV28 to TRBJ1-1; 7 bases agree with TRBD1. The CDR3 loop spans 15 amino acids. The V and J ends lost 1 base and 4 bases, in that order; junction bases with no gene match: 6. Germline-derived CDR1 and CDR2 are MDHEN and SYDVKM. The CDR3 DNA is TGTGCCAGCAGTTTATCAAGGGGGCCCGTCACTGAAGCTTTCTTT. This sequence encodes CASSLSRGPVTEAFF.

This rearrangement joins TRBV7-2 to TRBJ2-2; perhaps TRBD1 as D (5 bases). The CDR3 contains 15 residues. From germline, CDR1 is SGHTA and CDR2 FQGNSA. Trimming took off 0 bases at V and 6 bases at J, with 11 bases between the two ends. The CDR3 DNA sequence: TGTGCCAGCAGCTTAGCGCTGGGGCGTCCCGGGGAGCTGTTTTTT. As protein: CASSLALGRPGELFF.

This clone was seen a handful of times. This chain joins TRBV6-5 and TRBJ2-7, with 9 bases identical to TRBD1. CDR3 length: 13 residues. The V and J ends lost 6 bases and 2 bases, in that order; junction bases with no gene match: 2. CDR1 and CDR2 from the germline V gene are MNHEY and SVGAGI. In DNA form, the CDR3 reads TGTGCCAGCAGAGGGACAGGGACCTACGAGCAGTACTTC. This sequence encodes CASRGTGTYEQYF.

The rearrangement uses TRBV5-6 and TRBJ2-7, with D possibly matching TRBD2 (6 bases). CDR1 is SGHDT, CDR2 YYEEEE, per germline. The CDR3 loop spans 14 amino acids. V lost 2 bases to trimming and J lost 0 bases, with 9 bases between them. This CDR3 is CASSFWGGSYEQYF. CDR3 nucleotide sequence: TGTGCCAGCAGCTTCTGGGGAGGCTCCTACGAGCAGTACTTC.

V and J are TRBV14 and TRBJ2-5, with TRBD2 matching 13 bases. Germline trimming cut 1 base from V and 3 bases from J; bases unmatched to any gene: 5. Germline assignment: CDR1 SGHDN and CDR2 FVKESK. The CDR3 is made up of 17 amino acids. In DNA form, the CDR3 reads TGTGCCAGCAGCCAAGTCCCAGGACTAGCGGGGGAAGAGACCCAGTACTTC. Translating gives CASSQVPGLAGEETQYF.

The chain combines TRBV21-1 with TRBJ2-4; TRBD1 is the table's D call and was not checked against the DNA. TRBV21-1 is a pseudogene segment. CDR3 length equals 13 residues. The CDR3: CASTTSRESIQYF. The CDR3, as DNA: TGTGCCAGCACGACATCCCGTGAGAGCATTCAGTACTTC.

This clone was detected only a few times. The V call is TRBV11-2, the J call TRBJ2-3, with 13 bases matching TRBD2. The germline V gene encodes CDR1 SGHAT and CDR2 FQNNGV. Unmatched junction bases numbered 9, after V lost 5 bases and J lost 1 base. This CDR3 has 18 residues. CDR3 region: CASSPRGGLAGRTDTQYF. DNA for the CDR3: TGTGCCAGCAGCCCTAGGGGGGGACTAGCGGGGCGCACAGATACGCAGTATTTT. Full variable domain (remainder filled in from reference TRBV11-2 and TRBJ2-3): EAGVAQSPRYKIIEKRQSVAFWCNPISGHATLYWYQQILGQGPKLLIQFQNNGVVDDSQLPKDRFSAERLKGVDSTLKIQPAKLEDSAVYLCASSPRGGLAGRTDTQYFGPGTRLTVL.

The table lists this clone with a few counts. The chain combines TRBV18 with TRBJ2-2; 9 bases are shared with TRBD1. The V gene end was trimmed by 6 bases and the J gene end by 4 bases; junction bases not matched to a gene: 6. The CDR3 contains 15 residues. The germline V gene encodes CDR1 KGHSH and CDR2 LQKENI. The CDR3, as DNA: TGTGCCAGCTCGCGGACAGGGGCGACCACCGGGGAGCTGTTTTTT. This codes for CASSRTGATTGELFF.

This chain uses TRBV5-6 with TRBJ2-3, with D maybe TRBD1 (5 bases). CDR1 and CDR2 from the germline V gene are SGHDT and YYEEEE. The CDR3 runs to 16 residues. V lost 4 bases and J 1 base, leaving 16 bases between the germline ends. The CDR3 here is CASSQNQGRGTDTQYF. The CDR3 region has the DNA TGTGCCAGCAGCCAGAATCAGGGAAGGGGCACAGATACGCAGTATTTT.

The chain employs TRBV5-1 and TRBJ1-2; D is unresolved. This CDR3 is 11 amino acids long. V shed 5 bases and J shed 3 bases, with 5 bases lying between them. CDR1 and CDR2 from the germline V gene are SGHRS and YFSETQ. The CDR3 coding sequence is TGCGCCAGCAGTAGAGACTATGGCTACACCTTC. Translating it yields CASSRDYGYTF. Full variable domain (rest looked up from reference TRBV5-1 and TRBJ1-2): KAGVTQTPRYLIKTRGQQVTLSCSPISGHRSVSWYQQTPGQGLQFLFEYFSETQRNKGNFPGRFSGRQFSNSRSEMNVSTLELGDSALYLCASSRDYGYTFGSGTRLTVV.

This clone occurred a few times. This chain links TRBV6-6 with TRBJ2-2, with 11 positions matching TRBD1. CDR1 MNHNY and CDR2 SVGAGI come from the germline V gene (reference sequence). CDR3 length: 15 residues. With V trimmed by 6 bases and J by 3 bases, 3 bases remained unmatched. The CDR3 DNA reads as TGTGCCAGCAGCCCGGGACAGGGGGACACCGGGGAGCTGTTTTTT. Amino acid sequence: CASSPGQGDTGELFF.

In this sample, this clone turned up a few times. This chain links TRBV9 with TRBJ2-2; maybe TRBD1 (5 bases). This CDR3 contains 17 residues. V was cut by 0 bases and J by 2 bases, with 14 bases left in between. Germline lookup yields CDR1 SGDLS and CDR2 YYNGEE. For the CDR3, the DNA is TGTGCCAGCAGCGTAGGGGTGGGGCGCGGAAACACCGGGGAGCTGTTTTTT. This encodes CASSVGVGRGNTGELFF.

The chain uses TRBV4-1 and TRBJ2-5, with 8 bases fitting TRBD2. This CDR3 contains 17 residues. Germline lookup yields CDR1 MGHRA and CDR2 YSYEKL. Germline trimming cut 0 bases from V and 2 bases from J; bases unmatched to any gene: 8. CDR3 in amino acids: CASSQDRLAGLQETQYF. Here the CDR3 DNA reads TGCGCCAGCAGCCAAGATAGGCTAGCGGGCTTACAAGAGACCCAGTACTTC.